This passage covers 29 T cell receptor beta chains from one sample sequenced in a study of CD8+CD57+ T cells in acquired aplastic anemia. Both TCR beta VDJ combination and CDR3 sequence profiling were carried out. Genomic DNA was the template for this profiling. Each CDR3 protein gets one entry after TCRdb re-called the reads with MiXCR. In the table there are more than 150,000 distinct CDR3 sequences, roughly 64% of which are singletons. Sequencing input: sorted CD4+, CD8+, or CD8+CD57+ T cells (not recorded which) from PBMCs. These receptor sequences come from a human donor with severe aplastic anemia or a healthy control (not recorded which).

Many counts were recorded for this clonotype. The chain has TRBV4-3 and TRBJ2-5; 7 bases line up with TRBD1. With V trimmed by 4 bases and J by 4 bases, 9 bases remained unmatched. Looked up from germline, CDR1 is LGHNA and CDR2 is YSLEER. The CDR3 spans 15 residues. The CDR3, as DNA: TGCGCCAGCAGCCGAATTACAGGGGTGGGAGAGACCCAGTACTTC. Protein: CASSRITGVGETQYF.

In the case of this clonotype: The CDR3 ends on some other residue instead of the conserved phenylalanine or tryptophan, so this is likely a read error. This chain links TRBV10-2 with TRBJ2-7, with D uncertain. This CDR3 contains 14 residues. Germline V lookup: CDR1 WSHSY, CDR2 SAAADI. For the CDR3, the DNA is TGCGCCATCAGTGAAGCCGACGCCACCTACGAGCAGTACCTC. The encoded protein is CAISEADATYEQYL.

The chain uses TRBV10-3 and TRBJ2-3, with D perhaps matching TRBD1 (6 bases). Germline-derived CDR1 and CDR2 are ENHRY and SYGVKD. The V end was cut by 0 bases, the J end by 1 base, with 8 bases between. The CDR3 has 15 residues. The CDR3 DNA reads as TGTGCCATCAGTGAGTCGGCAGGGGGCACAGATACGCAGTATTTT. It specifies CAISESAGGTDTQYF.

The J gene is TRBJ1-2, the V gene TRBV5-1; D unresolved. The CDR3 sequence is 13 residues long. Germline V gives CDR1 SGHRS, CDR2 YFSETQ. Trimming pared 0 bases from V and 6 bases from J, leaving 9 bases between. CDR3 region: CASSLGSGDGYTF. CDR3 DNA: TGCGCCAGCAGCTTGGGGTCAGGAGATGGCTACACCTTC.

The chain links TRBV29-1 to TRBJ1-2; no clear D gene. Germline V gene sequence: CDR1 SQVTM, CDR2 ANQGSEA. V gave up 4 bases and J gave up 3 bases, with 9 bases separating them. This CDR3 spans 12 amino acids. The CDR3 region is CSVGQNDYGYTF. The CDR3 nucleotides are TGCAGCGTTGGGCAGAATGACTATGGCTACACCTTC.

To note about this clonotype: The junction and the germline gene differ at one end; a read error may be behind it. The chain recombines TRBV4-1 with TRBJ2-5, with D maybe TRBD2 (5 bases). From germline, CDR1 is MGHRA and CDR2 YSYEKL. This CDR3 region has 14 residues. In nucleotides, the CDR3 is TGTGCCAGCAGCCGCGAACTAGGATTGGAGACCCAGTACTTC. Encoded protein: CASSRELGLETQYF.

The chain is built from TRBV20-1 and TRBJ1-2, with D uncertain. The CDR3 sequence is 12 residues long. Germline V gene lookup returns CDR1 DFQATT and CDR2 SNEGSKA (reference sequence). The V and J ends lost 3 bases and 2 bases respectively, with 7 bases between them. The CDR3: CSASGGNYGYTF. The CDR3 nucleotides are TGCAGTGCTAGTGGCGGAAACTATGGCTACACCTTC.

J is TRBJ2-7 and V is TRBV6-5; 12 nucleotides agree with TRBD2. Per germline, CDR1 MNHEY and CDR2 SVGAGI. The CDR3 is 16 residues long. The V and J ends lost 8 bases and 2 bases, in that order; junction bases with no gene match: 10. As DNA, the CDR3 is TGTGCCAGCCTGGGGCCTAGCGGGGGGGCCACCTACGAGCAGTACTTC. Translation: CASLGPSGGATYEQYF.

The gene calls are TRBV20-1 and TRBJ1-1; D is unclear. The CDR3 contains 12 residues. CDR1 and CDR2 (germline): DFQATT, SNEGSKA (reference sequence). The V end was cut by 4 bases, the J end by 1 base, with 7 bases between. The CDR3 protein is CSATRGNTEAFF. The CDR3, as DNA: TGCAGTGCTACCCGAGGGAACACTGAAGCTTTCTTT.

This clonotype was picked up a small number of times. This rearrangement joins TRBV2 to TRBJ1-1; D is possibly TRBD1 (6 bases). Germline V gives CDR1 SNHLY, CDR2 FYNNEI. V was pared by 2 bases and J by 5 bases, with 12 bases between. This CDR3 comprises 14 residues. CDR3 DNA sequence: TGTGCCAGCAGTGAACAGGGGCGCAGGACTGAAGCTTTCTTT. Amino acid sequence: CASSEQGRRTEAFF.

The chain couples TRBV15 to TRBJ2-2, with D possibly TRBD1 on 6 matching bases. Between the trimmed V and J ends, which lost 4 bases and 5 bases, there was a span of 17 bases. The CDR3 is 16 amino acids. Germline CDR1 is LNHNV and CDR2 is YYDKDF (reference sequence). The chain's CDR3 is CATSNGTTLGTGELFF. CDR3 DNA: TGTGCCACCAGCAACGGGACAACCCTCGGAACCGGGGAGCTGTTTTTT.

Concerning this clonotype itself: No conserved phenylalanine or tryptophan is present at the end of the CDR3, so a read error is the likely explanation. The CDR3 protein is CASSLWAGRSNSPLHS. The CDR3 bases are TGCGCCAGCAGCTTGTGGGCAGGTCGGTCGAATTCACCCCTCCACTCT. The gene calls are TRBV5-1 and TRBJ1-6; D remains unclear. There are 16 residues in the CDR3. The germline gives CDR1 SGHRS, CDR2 YFSETQ. The V and J ends lost 1 base and 7 bases respectively, with 15 bases between them.

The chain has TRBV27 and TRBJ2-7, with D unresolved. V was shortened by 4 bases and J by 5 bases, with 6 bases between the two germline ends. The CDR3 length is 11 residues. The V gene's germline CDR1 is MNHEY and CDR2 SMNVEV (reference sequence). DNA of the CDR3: TGTGCCAGCAGTTCCCGCGACGAGCAGTACTTC. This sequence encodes CASSSRDEQYF.

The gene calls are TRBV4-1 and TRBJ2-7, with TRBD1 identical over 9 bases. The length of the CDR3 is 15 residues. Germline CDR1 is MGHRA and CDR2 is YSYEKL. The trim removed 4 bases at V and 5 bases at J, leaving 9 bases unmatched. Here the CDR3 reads CASSLVGQGRDEQYF. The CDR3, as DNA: TGCGCCAGCAGCCTCGTAGGACAGGGGAGGGACGAGCAGTACTTC.

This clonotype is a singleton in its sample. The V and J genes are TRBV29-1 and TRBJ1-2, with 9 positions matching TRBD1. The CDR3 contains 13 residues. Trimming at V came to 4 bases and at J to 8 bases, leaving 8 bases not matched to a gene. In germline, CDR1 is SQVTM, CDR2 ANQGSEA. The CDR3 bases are TGCAGCGTTGGCGGGACAGGGTTTGGGGGCTACACCTTC. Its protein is CSVGGTGFGGYTF. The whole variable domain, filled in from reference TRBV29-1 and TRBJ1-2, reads SAVISQKPSRDICQRGTSLTIQCQVDSQVTMMFWYRQQPGQSLTLIATANQGSEATYESGFVIDKFPISRPNLTFSTLTVSNMSPEDSSIYLCSVGGTGFGGYTFGSGTRLTVV.

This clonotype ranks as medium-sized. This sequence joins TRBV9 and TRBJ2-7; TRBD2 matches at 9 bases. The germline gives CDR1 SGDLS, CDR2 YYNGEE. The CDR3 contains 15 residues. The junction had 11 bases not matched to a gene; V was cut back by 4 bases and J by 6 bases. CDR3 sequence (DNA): TGTGCCAGCAGCCCCGGAGTAGCGGGGGACGGCGAGCAGTACTTC. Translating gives CASSPGVAGDGEQYF.

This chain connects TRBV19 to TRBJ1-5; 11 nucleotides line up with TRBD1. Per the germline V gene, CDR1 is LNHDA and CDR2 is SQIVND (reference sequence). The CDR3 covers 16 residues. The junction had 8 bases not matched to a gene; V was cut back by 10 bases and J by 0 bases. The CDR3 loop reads CAKTGQGVTSNQPQHF. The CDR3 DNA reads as TGTGCCAAAACGGGACAGGGGGTTACTAGCAATCAGCCCCAGCATTTT.

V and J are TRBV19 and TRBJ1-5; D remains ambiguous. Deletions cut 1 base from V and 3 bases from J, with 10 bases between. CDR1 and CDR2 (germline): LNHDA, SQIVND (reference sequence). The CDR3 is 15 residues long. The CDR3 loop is CASSIGPNNNQPQHF. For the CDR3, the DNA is TGTGCCAGTAGTATAGGACCGAATAACAATCAGCCCCAGCATTTT.

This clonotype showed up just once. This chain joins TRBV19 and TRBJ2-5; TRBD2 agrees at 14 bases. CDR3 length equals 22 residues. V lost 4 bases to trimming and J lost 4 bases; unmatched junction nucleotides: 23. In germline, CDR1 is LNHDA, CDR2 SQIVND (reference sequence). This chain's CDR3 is CASSTRDRGVRLAGGFGETQYF. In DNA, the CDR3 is TGTGCCAGTAGTACCCGGGACAGAGGGGTAAGACTAGCGGGAGGGTTCGGAGAGACCCAGTACTTC.

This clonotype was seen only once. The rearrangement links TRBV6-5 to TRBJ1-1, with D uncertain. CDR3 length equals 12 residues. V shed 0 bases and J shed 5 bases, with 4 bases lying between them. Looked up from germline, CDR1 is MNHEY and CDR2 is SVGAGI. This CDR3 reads CASSYSITEAFF. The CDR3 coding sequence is TGTGCCAGCAGTTACTCGATAACTGAAGCTTTCTTT.

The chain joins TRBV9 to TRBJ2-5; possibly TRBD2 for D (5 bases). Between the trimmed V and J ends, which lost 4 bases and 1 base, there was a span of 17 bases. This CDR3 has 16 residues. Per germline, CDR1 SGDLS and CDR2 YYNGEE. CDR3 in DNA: TGTGCCAGCAGCACTGGGGAGATTGGAACCCAAGAGACCCAGTACTTC. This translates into CASSTGEIGTQETQYF.

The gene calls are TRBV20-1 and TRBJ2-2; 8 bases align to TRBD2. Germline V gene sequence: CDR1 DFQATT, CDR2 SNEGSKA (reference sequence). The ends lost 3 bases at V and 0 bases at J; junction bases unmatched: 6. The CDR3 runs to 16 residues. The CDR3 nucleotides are TGCAGTGCTAGGCGGGGGGAGAACGCGAACACCGGGGAGCTGTTTTTT. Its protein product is CSARRGENANTGELFF.

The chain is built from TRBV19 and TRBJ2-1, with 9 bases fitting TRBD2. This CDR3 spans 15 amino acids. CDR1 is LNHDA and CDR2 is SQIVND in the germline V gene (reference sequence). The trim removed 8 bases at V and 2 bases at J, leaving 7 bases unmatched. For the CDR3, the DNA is TGTGCCAGTGAGAGAGGCGGGGGGGCCTACAATGAGCAGTTCTTC. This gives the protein CASERGGGAYNEQFF.

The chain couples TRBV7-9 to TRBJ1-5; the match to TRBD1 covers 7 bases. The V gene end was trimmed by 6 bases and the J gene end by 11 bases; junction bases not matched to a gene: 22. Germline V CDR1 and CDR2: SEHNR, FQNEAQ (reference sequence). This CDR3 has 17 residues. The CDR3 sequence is CASSRKGALAGQETQHF. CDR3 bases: TGTGCCAGCAGTCGGAAGGGGGCCCTAGCGGGGCAAGAGACCCAGCATTTT.

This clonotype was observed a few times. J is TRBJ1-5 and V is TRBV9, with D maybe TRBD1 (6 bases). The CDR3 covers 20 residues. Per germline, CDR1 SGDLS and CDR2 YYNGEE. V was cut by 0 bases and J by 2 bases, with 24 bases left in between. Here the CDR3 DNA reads TGTGCCAGCAGCGTAGTCTCCCACCGTGGGGGGGGGGGCGGCAATCAGCCCCAGCATTTT. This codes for CASSVVSHRGGGGGNQPQHF.

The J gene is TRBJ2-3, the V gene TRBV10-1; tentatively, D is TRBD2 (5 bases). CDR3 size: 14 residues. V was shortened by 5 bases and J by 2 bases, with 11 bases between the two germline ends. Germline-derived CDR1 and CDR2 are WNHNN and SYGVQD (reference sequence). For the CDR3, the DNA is TGCGCCAGCAGTACAGCGGAGTACACAGATACGCAGTATTTT. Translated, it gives CASSTAEYTDTQYF.

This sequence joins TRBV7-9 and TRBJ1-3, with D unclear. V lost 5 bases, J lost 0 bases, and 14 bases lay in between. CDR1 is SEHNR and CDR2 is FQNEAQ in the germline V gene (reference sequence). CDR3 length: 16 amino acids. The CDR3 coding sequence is TGTGCCAGCAGCCGAAGGGCCCCCAGCTCTGGAAACACCATATATTTT. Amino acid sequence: CASSRRAPSSGNTIYF.

CDR3 residues: CARLGRGGNTEAFF. CDR3 sequence (DNA): TGTGCCAGATTAGGCAGGGGAGGGAACACTGAAGCTTTCTTT. The V call is TRBV2, the J call TRBJ1-1; possible D gene TRBD1, 6 bases. Germline CDR1 reads SNHLY; CDR2 reads FYNNEI. V was pared by 9 bases and J by 1 base, with 15 bases between. This CDR3 region has 14 residues.

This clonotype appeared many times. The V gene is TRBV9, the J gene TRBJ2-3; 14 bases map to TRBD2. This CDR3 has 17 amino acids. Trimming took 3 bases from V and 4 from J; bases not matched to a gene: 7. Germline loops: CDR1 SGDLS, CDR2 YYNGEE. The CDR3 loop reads CASSGTSGGITSDTQYF. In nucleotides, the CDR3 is TGTGCCAGCAGCGGGACTAGCGGGGGGATCACTTCAGATACGCAGTATTTT. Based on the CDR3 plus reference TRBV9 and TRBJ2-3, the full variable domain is DSGVTQTPKHLITATGQRVTLRCSPRSGDLSVYWYQQSLDQGLQFLIQYYNGEERAKGNILERFSAQQFPDLHSELNLSSLELGDSALYFCASSGTSGGITSDTQYFGPGTRLTVL.